This T cell receptor beta chain was recorded in a study of cytomegalovirus exposure and HLA in healthy donors. Background on the study: The approximately 670 first-cohort repertoires and the 110 or so validation repertoires shared the same platform, a later analysis reported.

A word on this clone: Antigen unknown.

The repertoire was sequenced with immunoSEQ multiplex PCR; TCRdb's copy has only in-frame clones and lacks some. Among fewer than 200,000 clones listed, over 85% were seen once. Regarding the study as a whole: Through in vitro validation, three CMV-associated chains were shown to be specific for CMV antigens. Despite most TCR sequences being rare, some public TCRs occurred in many donors. TCR clusters originating in the first cohort tended to co-occur in the 120 validation repertoires, according to a later analysis.

Losses at the gene ends were 4 bases for V and 0 bases for J; bases not matched to a gene: 14. Germline CDR1 and CDR2: SGDLS and YYNGEE. The CDR3 is made up of 20 amino acids. Sequencing used PBMCs. This chain links TRBV9 with TRBJ2-6, with 9 bases aligning to TRBD1. This receptor was taken from a man between 18 and 35 years old in good health and CMV-seropositive. The DNA of the CDR3 is TGTGCCAGCAGCAGTCGAGGGACAGGGAAAAGCTACTCTGGGGCCAACGTCCTGACTTTC. This sequence encodes CASSSRGTGKSYSGANVLTF.